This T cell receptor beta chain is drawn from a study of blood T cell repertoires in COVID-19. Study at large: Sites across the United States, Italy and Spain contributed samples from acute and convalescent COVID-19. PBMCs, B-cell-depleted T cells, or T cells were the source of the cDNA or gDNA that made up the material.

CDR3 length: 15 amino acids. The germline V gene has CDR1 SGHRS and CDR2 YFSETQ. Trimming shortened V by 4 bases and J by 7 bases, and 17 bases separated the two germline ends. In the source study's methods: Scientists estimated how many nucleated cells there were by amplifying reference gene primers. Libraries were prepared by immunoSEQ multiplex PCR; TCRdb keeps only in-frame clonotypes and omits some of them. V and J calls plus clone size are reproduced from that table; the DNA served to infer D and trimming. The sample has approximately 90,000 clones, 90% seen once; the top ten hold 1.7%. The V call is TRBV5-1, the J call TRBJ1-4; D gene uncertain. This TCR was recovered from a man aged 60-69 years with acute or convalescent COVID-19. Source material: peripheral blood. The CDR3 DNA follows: TGCGCCAGCAGCCCAAGCCCGTCAGCGGGTGAAAAACTGTTTTTT. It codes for CASSPSPSAGEKLFF.